This T cell receptor beta chain was identified during a study of shared clonotypes between healthy human individuals (dated by TCRdb to about 2020). Notes on the research overall: The cohort included three men and a couple of women between 18 and 49 years of age. For each donor, CD4 naive and CD4 memory were each given three plates, CD8 naive was given two plates, and CD8 memory was given one plate. To estimate repertoire size and how much clonotypes are shared between individuals, the study performed deep sequencing of blood TCR repertoires from roughly five healthy adults. Different laboratories and diverse techniques were used to prepare libraries and sequence TCR repertoires, to increase sequencing depth and limit assay-specific biases. Each donor's leukapheresis produced roughly between roughly 0.9 and 8.9 billion PBMCs. Here is what the overall study found, with its caveats: Incomplete sequencing was indicated by rarefaction of sorted-subset datasets, despite the large sequencing depth. About 4.5% of naive CD4, 3.5% of naive CD8, 2% to 2.5% of memory CD4, and 0.35% to 0.4% of memory CD8 clonotypes were shared across a few donors. Pairwise subsampling indicated that sequencing depth was expected to affect the degree of clonotype sharing among donors. The genetic and exposure-history diversity represented was limited by the small number of donors. Compared with non-shared clonotypes, clonotypes shared by all four sorted-subset donors had higher generation probabilities. Sampling was restricted to blood, and TCR repertoires in tissue are likely to differ from TCR repertoires in blood. Naive subsets generally had larger estimated clonotype richness than memory subsets did.

At the junction V is shortened by 3 bases and J by 1 base, with 6 bases in between. CDR1 and CDR2 (MDHEN, SYDVKM) derive from the germline V gene. The CDR3 spans 13 residues, from the cysteine through the phenylalanine. Only the CDR3 DNA is retained, 39 bases long and in frame from the first base. Using the deep immunoSEQ assay, multiplex PCR amplified TCR CDR3 regions from genomic DNA. Extracted genomic DNA from each cell subset was spread evenly across all wells of several immunoSEQ 96-well plates, with each plate serving as a replicate. For sorted subsets, approximately 200 ng of genomic DNA, equivalent to around 31,000 T cell genomes, went into each replicate PCR. Purified libraries were measured with a Qubit 3.0 fluorometer, size-checked on a Bioanalyzer 2100, and measured again with the KAPA Library Quantification kit. A separate single-read 150-cycle Illumina NextSeq 550 flow cell was used to sequence each immunoSEQ 96-well plate. Turning to the authors' computational methods: The immunoSEQ output contained only junctional sequences without quality scores, so filtering could not match that applied to full-length reads. Sequences were annotated with PyIR, a Python wrapper for IgBLAST v1.9, and V/J genes and CDR3 were assigned using IMGT germline references. Reads were removed for weak V/J assignments (E-value above 1e-6), missing CDR3, stop codons, out-of-frame junctions, or ambiguous translated residues. V3J clonotypes were defined by identical inferred V gene, J gene, and CDR3 amino acid sequence. To compute the percentage overlap between repertoires, the number of shared unique clonotypes was divided by the size of the smaller repertoire. Repertoire richness was assessed with RTK rarefaction, the Chao1 estimator, and Recon v2.1 estimates of unobserved clonotypes. OLGA was used to compute generation probabilities for all TCRbeta clonotypes that the gDNA method yielded from a few donors. The table was pulled from immuneACCESS by TCRdb, which kept in-frame rearrangements only. Such tables lose some clones; where checked, under half of the loss comes from unresolved V genes, and the rest has no known cause. That table is the source of V, J and clone size, and D and trimming were worked out from the DNA. This sample gives roughly 1,800,000 clones in total; about 95% of them show up just once. 1.2% of the sample rests with the top ten.

As to this clone: Its antigen is still unknown. No per-base quality is available; no much larger clone lies one base away.

CD8 naive samples consisted of CD45RO-negative cells that were positively selected for CCR7, yielding a CD45RA+CCR7+ population without TemRA cells. Donors were healthy HIV-negative adults with no recently reported acute infections or vaccinations. Only Caucasian adults living in Nashville, Tennessee, USA were represented among the donors. Blood was obtained by leukapheresis, after which PBMCs were separated by Ficoll-Histopaque density gradient centrifugation and cryopreserved in liquid nitrogen vapor phase. Purity and quantity of every magnetically sorted T cell population were checked by analytical flow cytometry. Genomic DNA was isolated from each sorted fraction and quantified by UV absorbance on a Nanodrop 2000c.

The sequence was obtained from a man younger than 30 in good health. The V gene is TRBV28 and the J gene is TRBJ2-5; no D gene is confidently identified. Sequencing was performed on naive CD8+ T cells sorted from blood. What the cell subset or site label conveys for this sample: CD45RA+CCR7+. The CDR3 protein sequence reads: CASSLSLQETQYF. The DNA sequence follows: TGTGCCAGCAGTTTGTCCCTCCAAGAGACCCAGTACTTC. When the CDR3 is completed using the reference TRBV28 and TRBJ2-5 genes on either side, the full variable domain is DVKVTQSSRYLVKRTGEKVFLECVQDMDHENMFWYRQDPGLGLRLIYFSYDVKMKEKGDIPEGYSVSREKKERFSLILESASTNQTSMYLCASSLSLQETQYFGPGTRLLVL.